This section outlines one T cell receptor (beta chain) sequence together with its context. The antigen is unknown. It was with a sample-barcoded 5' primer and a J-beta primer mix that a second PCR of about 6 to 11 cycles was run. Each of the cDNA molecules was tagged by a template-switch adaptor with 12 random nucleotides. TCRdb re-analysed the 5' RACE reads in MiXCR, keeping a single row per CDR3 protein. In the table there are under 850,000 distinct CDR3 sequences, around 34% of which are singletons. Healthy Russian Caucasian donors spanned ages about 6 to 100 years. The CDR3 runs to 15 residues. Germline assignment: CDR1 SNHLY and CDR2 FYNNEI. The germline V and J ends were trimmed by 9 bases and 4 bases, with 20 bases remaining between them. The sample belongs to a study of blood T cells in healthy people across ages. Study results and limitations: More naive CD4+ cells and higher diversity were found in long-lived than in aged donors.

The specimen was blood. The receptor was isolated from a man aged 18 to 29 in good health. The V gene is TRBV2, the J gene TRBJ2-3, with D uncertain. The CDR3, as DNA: TGTGCCAGGGAAAAGGCGGCCCAGAAGGCAGATACGCAGTATTTT. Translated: CAREKAAQKADTQYF.